Included here is one T cell receptor (beta chain) sequence, with context. CDR1 and CDR2 from the germline V gene are MNHNS and SASEGT. Trimming pared 5 bases from V and 8 bases from J, leaving 7 bases between. The CDR3 extends over 12 amino acids. The data were obtained in a study of shared clonotypes between healthy human individuals. As processed by the authors: Filtering was not the same, since immunoSEQ gave junction-only sequences without quality scores. Data came from immunoSEQ multiplex PCR; TCRdb stores just in-frame clones and leaves some out. V and J calls and clone size are those listed in that table; D and trimming were worked out from the DNA. The sample lists hundreds of thousands of clones, approximately 79% occurring once.

The specimen was memory CD4+ T cells sorted from blood. The subset was: CD45RA-negative fraction. The TCR comes from a woman aged 25 to 39 in good health. This chain links TRBV6-1 with TRBJ1-6; no clear D. The CDR3 sequence is CASSFGYSPLHF. The CDR3 coding sequence is TGTGCCAGCAGTTTCGGTTATTCACCCCTCCACTTT.